The rows below give T cell receptor beta chains drawn from one sample of a study of post-analysis software for immune sequencing data. MiXCR, applied by TCRdb to the PCR reads, yields one record per CDR3 protein. Of roughly 650,000 distinct CDR3 sequences detected, over 45% appear once; the ten largest clones hold over 9%. Sequencing input: blood. The receptors derive from a girl aged 2-10 years with multiple sclerosis. CDR3s include the opening cysteine and the closing phenylalanine or tryptophan. A D gene is named only where the DNA matches it firmly. Clone sizes are given selectively: once, few, many, or a class where the clone is expanded.

j_gene | d_gene | v_gene | abundance | CDR3aa | CDR3nt
TRBJ2-7 | TRBD1 | TRBV6-6 | - | CASSYRDRVPAYEQYF | TGTGCCAGCAGTTACAGGGACAGGGTGCCCGCCTACGAGCAGTACTTC
TRBJ2-1 | TRBD2 | TRBV7-2 | few | CASSPRGTSGDEQFF | TGTGCCAGCAGCCCCCGGGGGACTAGCGGCGATGAGCAGTTCTTC
TRBJ2-4 | - | TRBV30 | few | CAWSARQGDIQYF | TGTGCCTGGAGTGCCCGTCAGGGCGACATTCAGTACTTC
TRBJ1-1 | - | TRBV12-3/TRBV12-4 | - | CASSFPGGLPLNTEAFF | TGTGCCAGCAGTTTCCCGGGAGGACTCCCGTTGAACACTGAAGCTTTCTTT
TRBJ1-2 | - | TRBV6-2/TRBV6-3 | - | CASSLPGTALGYGYTF | TGTGCCAGCAGCCTACCCGGGACCGCCTTAGGTTATGGCTACACCTTC
TRBJ2-7 | - | TRBV16 | few | CASSQFSSGFYEQYF | TGTGCCAGCAGCCAATTCTCGTCAGGCTTCTACGAGCAGTACTTC
TRBJ2-6 | TRBD1 | TRBV19 | - | CASSKGTGGAGANVLTF | TGTGCCAGTAGCAAGGGGACAGGGGGCGCTGGGGCCAACGTCCTGACTTTC
TRBJ1-1 | TRBD1 | TRBV18 | few | CASSHGQATMNTEAFF | TGTGCCAGCTCACATGGACAGGCGACAATGAACACTGAAGCTTTCTTT
TRBJ2-3 | TRBD2 | TRBV27 | - | CASTGSGGLTDTQYF | TGTGCCAGCACAGGTAGCGGGGGCCTCACAGATACGCAGTATTTT
TRBJ2-5 | TRBD1 | TRBV15 | once | CATSRDGQGDVTQYF | TGTGCCACCAGCAGAGATGGACAGGGGGACGTGACCCAGTACTTC
TRBJ2-3 | TRBD1 | TRBV2 | - | CASEGQFSTDTQYF | TGTGCCAGCGAGGGACAGTTCAGCACAGATACGCAGTATTTT
TRBJ2-1 | - | TRBV7-9 | - | CASSFYNNEQFF | TGTGCCAGCAGCTTCTACAACAATGAGCAGTTCTTC
TRBJ2-1 | TRBD2 | TRBV20-1 | - | CSAERASGPQKSYNEQFF | TGCAGTGCTGAACGGGCTAGCGGCCCCCAAAAGTCCTACAATGAGCAGTTCTTC
TRBJ2-7 | TRBD1 | TRBV12-3/TRBV12-4 | once | CASSSYRGNGDEQYF | TGTGCCAGCAGTTCCTACAGGGGGAATGGGGACGAGCAGTACTTC
TRBJ2-4 | - | TRBV18 | - | CASSPREKAQGIQYF | TGTGCCAGCTCACCACGAGAAAAAGCGCAGGGCATTCAGTACTTC
TRBJ2-1 | TRBD2 | TRBV6-1 | - | CASSTFVGLAGESGEQFF | TGTGCCAGCAGTACCTTCGTTGGTCTAGCGGGAGAAAGCGGTGAGCAGTTCTTC
TRBJ1-6 | - | TRBV6-5 | - | CASSYGDLSSYNSPLHF | TGTGCCAGCAGTTACGGGGACTTGAGCTCCTATAATTCACCCCTCCACTTT
TRBJ2-3 | - | TRBV21-1 | few | CASSNSGGGTDTQYF | TGTGCCAGCAGCAACTCGGGGGGAGGCACAGATACGCAGTATTTT
TRBJ2-4 | - | TRBV6-1 | few | CASSGGPAKNIQYF | TGTGCCAGCAGTGGAGGGCCAGCCAAAAACATTCAGTACTTC
TRBJ2-1 | TRBD2 | TRBV20-1 | - | CSAPPVAGGLEQFF | TGCAGTGCTCCTCCGGTAGCGGGGGGTTTAGAGCAGTTCTTC
TRBJ1-1 | - | TRBV6-5 | once | CASSYDRQNTEAFF | TGTGCCAGCAGTTACGACAGGCAGAACACTGAAGCTTTCTTT
TRBJ1-3 | - | TRBV5-1 | - | CASSSQPLGNTIYF | TGCGCCAGCAGCTCCCAACCCCTTGGAAACACCATATATTTT
TRBJ1-2 | TRBD1 | TRBV5-4 | - | CASRRTPGQGSPSNYGYTF | TGTGCCAGCAGGCGGACTCCGGGACAGGGCTCGCCCTCTAACTATGGCTACACCTTC
TRBJ2-4 | TRBD1 | TRBV7-2 | - | CASSLAGGVAKNIQYF | TGTGCCAGCAGCTTAGCAGGGGGCGTAGCCAAAAACATTCAGTACTTC
TRBJ2-5 | - | TRBV11-2 | - | CASSLVRRESGETQYF | TGTGCCAGCAGCTTAGTAAGACGGGAGTCCGGAGAGACCCAGTACTTC
TRBJ2-7 | - | TRBV5-1 | few | CASSFSGGSDEQYF | TGCGCCAGCAGCTTTTCAGGCGGGTCGGACGAGCAGTACTTC